The next 17 T cell receptor beta chains were all read from a single sample in a study of cytomegalovirus exposure and HLA in healthy donors. Both 60 Vbeta primers and 13 Jbeta primers went into the PCR. Generated by immunoSEQ multiplex PCR, the TCRdb table keeps only in-frame clones and is missing some. The data contain roughly 100,000 clones, 70% to 75% of them singletons. The sequenced material came from PBMCs. These receptors were taken from a man aged 40-55 years in good health and CMV-seronegative.

This chain uses TRBV4-1 with TRBJ2-7; no reliable D call. The CDR3 runs 14 residues. CDR1 is MGHRA and CDR2 is YSYEKL in the germline V gene. V was clipped by 1 base and J by 1 base, with 8 bases between them. CDR3 sequence reads: CASSQVDNSYEQYF. Here the CDR3 DNA reads TGCGCCAGCAGCCAAGTTGACAATTCCTACGAGCAGTACTTC.

The V call is TRBV7-2, the J call TRBJ2-7, with D possibly TRBD2 on 6 matching bases. V lost 2 bases to trimming and J lost 1 base, with 18 bases between them. Germline CDR1 reads SGHTA; CDR2 reads FQGNSA. CDR3 size: 17 residues. CDR3 loop: CASSLWVAAPGSYEQYF. Written as DNA, the CDR3 is TGTGCCAGCAGCTTATGGGTAGCGGCCCCGGGGTCCTACGAGCAGTACTTC.

CDR3 sequence: CASSASSGFDRDVDEQFF. The CDR3 DNA sequence: TGCGCCAGCAGCGCAAGTAGCGGATTCGACAGAGACGTGGATGAGCAGTTCTTC. The chain is built from TRBV4-3 and TRBJ2-1; tentative D call: TRBD2 (6 bases). CDR3 length: 18 amino acids. Germline CDR1 is LGHNA and CDR2 is YSLEER. V was clipped by 5 bases and J by 8 bases, with 28 bases between them.

V is TRBV19 and J is TRBJ1-4, with D possibly matching TRBD1 (5 bases). This CDR3 contains 16 residues. Germline V gives CDR1 LNHDA, CDR2 SQIVND (reference sequence). Trimming pared 3 bases from V and 0 bases from J, leaving 11 bases between. The CDR3 bases are TGTGCCAGTAGTATGGGGCAGACAACAACTAATGAAAAACTGTTTTTT. Translating it yields CASSMGQTTTNEKLFF.

The V call is TRBV5-6, the J call TRBJ1-2; D is uncertain. Germline V lookup: CDR1 SGHDT, CDR2 YYEEEE. Trimming took off 5 bases at V and 8 bases at J, with 10 bases between the two ends. There are 11 residues in the CDR3. The CDR3 DNA reads TGTGCCAGCAGTTACCTGGAGGGCTACACCTTC. It is translated as CASSYLEGYTF.

J is TRBJ2-7 and V is TRBV5-1; the D gene is possibly TRBD2 (5 bases). There are 12 residues in the CDR3. Germline lookup yields CDR1 SGHRS and CDR2 YFSETQ. Trimming took 2 bases from V and 6 from J, leaving 9 bases between them. Here the CDR3 DNA reads TGCGCCAGCAGCTTCATCGAGGGCGAGCAGTACTTC. Amino acid sequence: CASSFIEGEQYF.

The table lists this clone with many counts. The chain links TRBV9 to TRBJ1-1, with TRBD1 as a possible D gene (5 bases). The V gene lost 2 bases and the J gene lost 4 bases, with 9 bases spanning the gap. The CDR3 is 13 amino acids. The germline V gene encodes CDR1 SGDLS and CDR2 YYNGEE. Written as DNA, the CDR3 is TGTGCCAGCAGCGTCTCGGGGGGCACTGAAGCTTTCTTT. It encodes CASSVSGGTEAFF.

The V and J genes are TRBV4-2 and TRBJ2-3; D gene uncertain. The CDR3 loop spans 14 amino acids. V lost 1 base and J 0 bases, leaving 5 bases between the germline ends. The germline V gene has CDR1 LGHNA and CDR2 YNFKEQ. CDR3 coding DNA: TGTGCCAGCAGCCAAGTGGAGAGCACAGATACGCAGTATTTT. It is translated as CASSQVESTDTQYF.

The rearrangement uses TRBV27 and TRBJ2-5, with TRBD2 matching over 13 bases. The CDR3 runs to 16 residues. The junction had 8 bases not matched to a gene; V was cut back by 5 bases and J by 5 bases. In germline, CDR1 is MNHEY, CDR2 SMNVEV (reference sequence). In DNA, the CDR3 is TGTGCCAGCAGTACACTAGCGGGGGGGCCGCGGGAGACCCAGTACTTC. This sequence encodes CASSTLAGGPRETQYF.

The V call is TRBV11-2, the J call TRBJ2-7; TRBD2 aligns across 14 bases. J lost 7 bases, V lost 5 bases, and 7 bases had no gene match. This CDR3 region has 15 residues. Germline values: CDR1 SGHAT, CDR2 FQNNGV. CDR3 loop: CASSGGTSGSFEQYF. For the CDR3, the DNA is TGTGCCAGCAGCGGAGGGACTAGCGGGAGTTTTGAGCAGTACTTC.

The chain has TRBV6-5 and TRBJ1-1; D not certain. This CDR3 spans 13 amino acids. V was pared by 3 bases and J by 1 base, with 6 bases between. Germline V CDR1 and CDR2: MNHEY, SVGAGI. CDR3 nucleotide sequence: TGTGCCAGCAGTTATACTCCGAACACTGAAGCTTTCTTT. This gives the protein CASSYTPNTEAFF.

This clone has just one count. The chain employs TRBV11-2 and TRBJ2-7, with D possibly TRBD2 on 6 matching bases. Trimming stripped 1 base from V and 5 bases from J, with 21 bases between. Germline V gives CDR1 SGHAT, CDR2 FQNNGV. The CDR3 has 17 residues. Here the CDR3 DNA reads TGTGCCAGCAGCTTAGCGAGCGGGCCAATTTTCCCTAACGAGCAGTACTTC. It is translated as CASSLASGPIFPNEQYF.

V usage is TRBV27 and J usage is TRBJ1-5; D might be TRBD1 (6 bases). V was pared by 10 bases and J by 6 bases, with 16 bases between. Germline V CDR1 and CDR2: MNHEY, SMNVEV (reference sequence). The CDR3 is 13 amino acids. DNA for the CDR3: TGTGCCACCGGACAGTGGGAAGGTCAGCCCCAGCATTTT. Its translation is CATGQWEGQPQHF.

The chain uses TRBV29-1 and TRBJ2-2; the D gene is possibly TRBD2 (6 bases). Germline V gene sequence: CDR1 SQVTM, CDR2 ANQGSEA. V lost 3 bases, J lost 5 bases, and 10 bases lay in between. This CDR3 is built from 13 residues. The CDR3 region is CSVDVAGTGELFF. CDR3 bases: TGCAGCGTTGACGTGGCGGGAACCGGGGAGCTGTTTTTT.

This sequence joins TRBV19 and TRBJ2-5; 9 nucleotides agree with TRBD2. This CDR3 has 15 amino acids. V was clipped by 7 bases and J by 9 bases; unmatched bases: 15. Germline V gene data show CDR1 as LNHDA and CDR2 as SQIVND (reference sequence). The CDR3 here is CASTKAGGRRAAQYF. The CDR3 bases are TGTGCCAGTACCAAAGCGGGGGGCCGCCGAGCGGCCCAGTACTTC.

CDR3 in amino acids: CASSFSGGGDEQFF. Written as DNA, the CDR3 is TGTGCCAGCAGCTTTTCGGGGGGCGGGGATGAGCAGTTCTTC. The chain combines TRBV7-8 with TRBJ2-1; maybe TRBD2 (7 bases). The CDR3 totals 14 residues. Deletions cut 3 bases from V and 8 bases from J, with 14 bases between. Germline CDR1 is SGHVS and CDR2 is FQNEAQ.

The chain joins TRBV11-3 to TRBJ2-1; 8 positions match TRBD1. The V segment lost 5 bases and the J segment 5 bases; nucleotides outside the gene matches: 11. Per the germline V gene, CDR1 is SGHNT and CDR2 is YENEEA. The CDR3 has 16 residues. The CDR3, as DNA: TGTGCCAGCAGCACCCCGCGGACAGGGCTCAACAATGAGCAGTTCTTC. This codes for CASSTPRTGLNNEQFF.